These T cell receptor beta chains were read from a single sample in a study of T cells in Graves' hyperthyroidism and ophthalmopathy. TCRdb independently ran MiXCR on the multiplex PCR reads; one entry per CDR3 protein. The sample consists of about 350,000 distinct CDR3 sequences, around 18% of them appearing once. Sequencing was done on a sample of blood. All receptors come from a woman in her forties with Graves' ophthalmopathy. Both conserved end residues are part of each CDR3. D genes are given only for firm matches. Not every row has a clone size; where given, it reads once, few, many or a size class.

j_call d_call v_call clone_size cdr3_aa cdr3_nt
TRBJ2-5 - TRBV6-2/TRBV6-3 - CARGYGSQETQYF TGTGCCAGGGGATATGGATCCCAAGAGACCCAGTACTTC
TRBJ1-1 - TRBV28 many CASSLEGPLPEMNTEAFF TGTGCCAGCAGTTTAGAGGGACCTTTACCCGAAATGAACACTGAAGCTTTCTTT
TRBJ2-7 - TRBV4-1 many CASSQVRGASYEQYF TGCGCCAGCAGCCAAGTGAGGGGAGCGTCCTACGAGCAGTACTTC
TRBJ1-2 - TRBV5-1 many CASSSAGGDYGYTF TGCGCCAGCAGCTCCGCGGGCGGCGACTATGGCTACACCTTC
TRBJ2-5 TRBD1 TRBV7-9 many CASSPGTGPFQETQYF TGTGCCAGCAGCCCCGGGACAGGGCCTTTCCAAGAGACCCAGTACTTC
TRBJ2-7 - TRBV10-3 many CAIRASDTYEQYF TGTGCCATCAGGGCTAGCGACACCTACGAGCAGTACTTC
TRBJ1-1 - TRBV6-2/TRBV6-3 many CASSQMFLSGKEAFF TGTGCCAGCAGCCAGATGTTTTTGAGTGGGAAAGAAGCTTTCTTT
TRBJ2-1 - TRBV28 many CASSLRGAYNEQFF TGTGCCAGCAGTTTACGCGGGGCCTACAATGAGCAGTTCTTC
TRBJ1-1 - TRBV9 - CASSVGPGSGTEAFF TGTGCCAGCAGCGTAGGTCCGGGGTCGGGTACTGAAGCTTTCTTT
TRBJ1-5 - TRBV28 - CASILAGGPRNQPQHF TGTGCCAGCATCCTAGCGGGGGGCCCTCGCAATCAGCCCCAGCATTTT
TRBJ1-1 - TRBV6-1 many CASSDSRAFF TGTGCCAGCAGTGATTCTAGAGCTTTCTTT
TRBJ1-2 - TRBV28 many CASYIGGGGYTF TGTGCCAGCTATATTGGTGGGGGTGGCTACACCTTC
TRBJ2-2 TRBD2 TRBV11-2 many CASSSGTTLNTGELFF TGTGCCAGCAGCTCAGGGACTACCTTGAACACCGGGGAGCTGTTTTTT
TRBJ1-2 - TRBV5-1 many CASSLSNAFNGYTF TGCGCCAGCAGCTTGAGCAATGCGTTCAATGGCTACACCTTC
TRBJ2-5 - TRBV7-9 many CASSSVVYQETQYF TGTGCCAGCAGCTCCGTTGTGTACCAAGAGACCCAGTACTTC
TRBJ1-2 TRBD1 TRBV6-2/TRBV6-3 once CASRAGTGEYGYTF TGTGCCAGCAGAGCCGGGACAGGGGAGTATGGCTACACCTTC
TRBJ1-3 - TRBV25-1 many CASSELAGSGNTIYF TGTGCCAGCAGTGAACTGGCGGGGTCTGGAAACACCATATATTTT
TRBJ2-2 - TRBV19 many CASSKVTGELFF TGTGCCAGTAGTAAGGTCACCGGGGAGCTGTTTTTT
TRBJ2-7 TRBD2 TRBV30 many CAWRRGTSGDEQYF TGTGCCTGGAGGCGGGGGACTAGCGGTGACGAGCAGTACTTC
TRBJ1-2 - TRBV6-2/TRBV6-3 many CASSTGAGLGVSYGYTF TGTGCCAGCAGTACGGGAGCAGGGCTTGGGGTTTCGTATGGCTACACCTTC
TRBJ2-7 - TRBV4-2 many CASSQDTRSHEQYF TGTGCCAGCAGCCAAGACACTAGGTCGCACGAGCAGTACTTC
TRBJ2-7 - TRBV6-2/TRBV6-3 - CASSQDGYSYEQYF TGTGCCAGCAGTCAAGACGGATACTCCTACGAGCAGTACTTC
TRBJ1-1 - TRBV27 - CASSATSGNTGALNTEAFF TGTGCCAGCAGTGCGACTAGCGGGAACACCGGGGCTTTGAACACTGAAGCTTTCTTT
TRBJ2-2 TRBD1 TRBV20-1 many CSARDGGTGISYTGELFF TGCAGTGCTAGAGACGGCGGGACAGGGATATCGTACACCGGGGAGCTGTTTTTT
TRBJ1-2 TRBD1 TRBV15 - CATSSPDRHPSYGYTF TGTGCCACCAGCAGCCCGGACAGGCACCCCTCCTACGGCTACACCTTC
TRBJ2-7 - TRBV18 many CASSPPEGQVYEQYF TGTGCCAGCTCACCACCAGAGGGTCAAGTCTACGAGCAGTACTTC
TRBJ2-5 TRBD1 TRBV6-5 many CASSYSPGQGQETQYF TGTGCCAGCAGTTACTCCCCGGGACAGGGCCAAGAGACCCAGTACTTC
TRBJ1-6 - TRBV7-8 many CASSLGHGYNSPLHF TGTGCCAGCAGCTTAGGGCACGGCTATAATTCACCCCTCCACTTT
TRBJ2-7 TRBD2 TRBV6-1 few CASRGAGAAEQYF TGTGCCAGCAGGGGAGCGGGAGCAGCCGAGCAGTACTTC
TRBJ2-7 - TRBV3-1 - CASSSRLGFLFDEQYF TGTGCCAGCAGCTCCCGGCTGGGCTTTCTTTTCGACGAGCAGTACTTC
TRBJ1-5 - TRBV5-8 many CASSEQPQHF TGTGCCAGCAGTGAACAGCCCCAGCATTTT
TRBJ2-7 - TRBV6-1 - CASSEAETESYEQYF TGTGCCAGCAGTGAAGCGGAGACAGAATCCTACGAGCAGTACTTC
TRBJ1-3 - TRBV29-1 few CSVARPPGNTIYF TGCAGCGTTGCCAGGCCTCCTGGAAACACCATATATTTT
TRBJ2-7 - TRBV12-3/TRBV12-4 many CASSYRVREQYF TGTGCCAGCAGTTACAGGGTTCGCGAGCAGTACTTC
TRBJ2-5 - TRBV20-1 many CSARVGDGQETQYF TGCAGTGCTAGAGTGGGGGACGGACAAGAGACCCAGTACTTC
TRBJ2-7 TRBD1 TRBV6-1 - CASSTHWRTGTEQYF TGTGCCAGCAGTACACACTGGCGGACAGGGACCGAGCAGTACTTC
TRBJ1-2 TRBD1 TRBV24-1 many CATSDSGTGGKYGYTF TGTGCCACCAGTGATTCCGGGACAGGGGGCAAATATGGCTACACCTTC
TRBJ2-2 TRBD2 TRBV29-1 many CSVGFSGSGTGELFF TGCAGCGTTGGCTTTAGCGGGAGTGGGACCGGGGAGCTGTTTTTT
TRBJ1-5 - TRBV28 - CASSLGSNSNQPQHF TGTGCCAGCAGTTTGGGGTCGAATAGCAATCAGCCCCAGCATTTT